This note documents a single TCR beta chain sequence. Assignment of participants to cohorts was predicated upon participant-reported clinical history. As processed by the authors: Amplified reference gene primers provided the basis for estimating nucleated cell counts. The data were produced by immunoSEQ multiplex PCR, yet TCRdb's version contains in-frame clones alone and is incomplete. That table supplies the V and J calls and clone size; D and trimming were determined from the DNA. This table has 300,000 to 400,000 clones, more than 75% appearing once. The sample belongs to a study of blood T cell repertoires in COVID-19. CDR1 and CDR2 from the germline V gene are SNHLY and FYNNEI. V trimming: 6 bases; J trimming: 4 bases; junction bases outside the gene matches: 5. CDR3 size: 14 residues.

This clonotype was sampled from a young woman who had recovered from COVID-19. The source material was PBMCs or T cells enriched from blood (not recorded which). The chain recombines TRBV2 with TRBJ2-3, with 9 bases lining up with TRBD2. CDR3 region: CASRYSGGSDTQYF. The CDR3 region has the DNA TGTGCCAGCAGATATAGCGGGGGTTCAGATACGCAGTATTTT.